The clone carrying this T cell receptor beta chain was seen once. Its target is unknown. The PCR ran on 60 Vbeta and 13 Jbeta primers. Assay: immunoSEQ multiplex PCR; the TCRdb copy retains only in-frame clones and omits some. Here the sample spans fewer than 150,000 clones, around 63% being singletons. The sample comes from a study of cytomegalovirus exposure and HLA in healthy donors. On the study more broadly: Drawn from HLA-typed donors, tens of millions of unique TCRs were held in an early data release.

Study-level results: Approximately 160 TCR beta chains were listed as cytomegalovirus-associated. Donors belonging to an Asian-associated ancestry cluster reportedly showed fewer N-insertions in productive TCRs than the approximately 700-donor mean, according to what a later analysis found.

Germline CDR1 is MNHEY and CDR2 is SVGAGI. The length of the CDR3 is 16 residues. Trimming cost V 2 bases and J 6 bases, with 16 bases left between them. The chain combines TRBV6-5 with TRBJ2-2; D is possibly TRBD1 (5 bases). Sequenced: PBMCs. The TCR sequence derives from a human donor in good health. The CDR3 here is CASSYGPPGYPGELFF. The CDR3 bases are TGTGCCAGCAGTTACGGGCCCCCAGGGTACCCCGGGGAGCTGTTTTTT.